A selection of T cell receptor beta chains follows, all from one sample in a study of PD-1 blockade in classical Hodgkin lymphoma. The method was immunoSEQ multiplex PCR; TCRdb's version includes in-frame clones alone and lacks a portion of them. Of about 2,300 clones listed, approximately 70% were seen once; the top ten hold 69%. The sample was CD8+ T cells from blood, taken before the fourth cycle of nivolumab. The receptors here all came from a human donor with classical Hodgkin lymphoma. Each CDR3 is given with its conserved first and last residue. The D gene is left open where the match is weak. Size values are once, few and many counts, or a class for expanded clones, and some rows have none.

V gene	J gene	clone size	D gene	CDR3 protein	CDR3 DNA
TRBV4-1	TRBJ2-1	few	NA	CASSQDVGLSEQFF	TGCGCCAGCAGCCAAGATGTGGGCCTATCTGAGCAGTTCTTC
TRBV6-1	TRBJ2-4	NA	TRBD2	CASSEARGGADIQYF	TGTGCCAGCAGTGAAGCGCGCGGGGGGGCGGACATTCAGTACTTC
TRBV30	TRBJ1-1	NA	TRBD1	CACRQGRRTEAFF	TGTGCCTGCCGACAGGGGCGACGGACTGAAGCTTTCTTT
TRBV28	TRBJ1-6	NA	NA	CASSYLGEGNSPLHF	TGTGCCAGCAGTTACCTCGGGGAAGGCAATTCACCCCTCCACTTT
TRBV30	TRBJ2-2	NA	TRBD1	CATGTEHTGELFF	TGTGCCACCGGGACAGAGCACACCGGGGAGCTGTTTTTT
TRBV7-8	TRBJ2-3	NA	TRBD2	CASSSPPSGISTDTQYF	TGTGCCAGCAGCTCGCCCCCTAGCGGGATTAGCACAGATACGCAGTATTTT
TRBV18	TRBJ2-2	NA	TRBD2	CASSRTSGGTTNTGELFF	TGTGCCAGCTCACGGACTAGCGGGGGGACGACGAACACCGGGGAGCTGTTTTTT
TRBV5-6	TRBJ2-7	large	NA	CASSLTYTYEQYF	TGTGCCAGCAGCTTGACGTATACCTACGAGCAGTACTTC
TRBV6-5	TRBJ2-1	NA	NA	CASSTSQDEQFF	TGTGCCAGCAGTACCTCACAGGATGAGCAGTTCTTC
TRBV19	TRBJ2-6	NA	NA	CATFGPPDTGANVLTF	TGTGCCACCTTTGGGCCTCCGGACACTGGGGCCAACGTCCTGACTTTC
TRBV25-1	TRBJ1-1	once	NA	CASSEGLRTEAFF	TGTGCCAGCAGTGAGGGACTAAGGACTGAAGCTTTCTTT
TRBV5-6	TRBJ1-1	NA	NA	CASSGGLTTTEAFF	TGTGCCAGCAGCGGGGGACTTACTACCACTGAAGCTTTCTTT
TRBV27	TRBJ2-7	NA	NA	CASSLSFGRFSYEQYF	TGTGCCAGCAGTTTATCTTTCGGTAGGTTTTCCTACGAGCAGTACTTC
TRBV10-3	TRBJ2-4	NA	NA	CATREMTGYIQYF	TGTGCCACCAGAGAGATGACGGGGTACATTCAGTACTTC
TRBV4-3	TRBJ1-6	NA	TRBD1	CASSPLFPGQDNSPLHF	TGCGCCAGCAGCCCCTTATTTCCGGGACAGGATAATTCACCCCTCCACTTT
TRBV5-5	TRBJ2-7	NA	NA	CASSLAFGPGEQYF	TGTGCCAGCAGCTTGGCTTTCGGACCAGGCGAGCAGTACTTC
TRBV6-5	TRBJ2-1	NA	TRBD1	CASTRTGDDDEQFF	TGTGCCAGCACGCGGACAGGGGATGACGATGAGCAGTTCTTC
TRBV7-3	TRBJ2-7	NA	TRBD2	CASSLTATSGAYEQYF	TGTGCCAGCAGCTTAACAGCGACTAGCGGGGCCTACGAGCAGTACTTC
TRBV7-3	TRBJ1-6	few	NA	CASSLRSASYNSPLHF	TGTGCCAGCAGCTTAAGATCCGCCTCCTATAATTCACCCCTCCACTTT
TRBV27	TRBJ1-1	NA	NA	CASSLAGYTEAFF	TGTGCCAGCAGTTTGGCAGGGTACACTGAAGCTTTCTTT
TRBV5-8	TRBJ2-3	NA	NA	CASSLVLVADTQYF	TGTGCCAGCAGCTTGGTGCTAGTCGCAGATACGCAGTATTTT
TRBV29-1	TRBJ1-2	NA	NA	CSVDDGLGYTF	TGCAGCGTTGATGACGGCTTGGGCTACACCTTC
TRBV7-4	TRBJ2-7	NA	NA	CASSYRTVSSYEQYF	TGTGCCAGCAGCTACCGGACAGTAAGCTCCTACGAGCAGTACTTC
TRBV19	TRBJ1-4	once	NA	CASSIGIGPHQEKLFF	TGTGCCAGTAGTATAGGTATAGGGCCCCACCAGGAAAAACTGTTTTTT
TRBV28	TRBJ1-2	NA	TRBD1	CASSLYETEGALWDGYTF	TGTGCCAGCAGTTTATACGAGACCGAGGGGGCGTTATGGGATGGCTACACCTTC
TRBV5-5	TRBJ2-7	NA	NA	CASSLVYEQYF	TGTGCCAGCAGCTTGGTCTACGAGCAGTACTTC
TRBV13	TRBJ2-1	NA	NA	CASSLRGGPSYNEQFF	TGTGCCAGCAGCTTAAGGGGGGGTCCTTCCTACAATGAGCAGTTCTTC
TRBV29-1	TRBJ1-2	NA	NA	CSVDLSDTNYGYTF	TGCAGCGTTGATTTATCGGATACCAACTATGGCTACACCTTC
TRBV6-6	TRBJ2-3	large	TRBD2	CASVRGGRVTDTQYF	TGTGCCAGCGTACGGGGGGGCCGTGTCACAGATACGCAGTATTTT
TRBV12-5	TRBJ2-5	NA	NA	CASGLPRNPQGYPETQYF	TGTGCTAGTGGTTTGCCACGGAACCCGCAGGGTTATCCAGAGACCCAGTACTTC
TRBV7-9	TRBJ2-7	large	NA	CASREGLSYEQYF	TGTGCCAGCAGAGAGGGGTTATCCTACGAGCAGTACTTC